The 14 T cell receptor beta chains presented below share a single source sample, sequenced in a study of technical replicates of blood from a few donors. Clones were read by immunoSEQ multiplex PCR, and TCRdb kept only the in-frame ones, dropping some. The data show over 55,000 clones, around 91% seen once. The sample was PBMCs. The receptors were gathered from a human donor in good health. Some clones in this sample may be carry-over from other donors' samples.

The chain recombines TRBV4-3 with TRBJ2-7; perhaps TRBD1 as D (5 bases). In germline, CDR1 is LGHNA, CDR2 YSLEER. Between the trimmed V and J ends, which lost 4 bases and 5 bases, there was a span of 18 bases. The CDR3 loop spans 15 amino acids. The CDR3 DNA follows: TGCGCCAGCAGCCTGGAAAGGGCAGGGAACCACGAGCAGTACTTC. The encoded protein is CASSLERAGNHEQYF.

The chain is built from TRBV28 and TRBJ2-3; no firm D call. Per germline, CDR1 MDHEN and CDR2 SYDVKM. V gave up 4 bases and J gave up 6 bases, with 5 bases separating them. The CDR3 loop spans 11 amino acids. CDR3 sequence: CASSSGDTQYF. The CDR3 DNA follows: TGTGCCAGCAGTTCCGGGGATACGCAGTATTTT.

The CDR3 coding sequence is TGCGCCAGCAGCGGGGGGGACATTAGCAATCAGCCCCAGCATTTT. It codes for CASSGGDISNQPQHF. The chain joins TRBV4-1 to TRBJ1-5, with D possibly TRBD1 on 6 matching bases. The CDR3 loop spans 15 amino acids. CDR1 and CDR2 (germline): MGHRA, YSYEKL. V was cut by 5 bases and J by 0 bases, with 11 bases left in between.

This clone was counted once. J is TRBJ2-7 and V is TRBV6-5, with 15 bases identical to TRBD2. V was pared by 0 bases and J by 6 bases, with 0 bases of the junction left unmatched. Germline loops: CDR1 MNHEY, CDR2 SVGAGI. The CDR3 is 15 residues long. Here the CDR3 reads CASSYSGLAGGEQYF. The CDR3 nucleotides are TGTGCCAGCAGTTACTCGGGACTAGCGGGGGGCGAGCAGTACTTC.

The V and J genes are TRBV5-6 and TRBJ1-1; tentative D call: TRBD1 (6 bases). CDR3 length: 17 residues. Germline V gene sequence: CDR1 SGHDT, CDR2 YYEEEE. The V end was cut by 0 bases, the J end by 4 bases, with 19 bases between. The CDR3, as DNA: TGTGCCAGCAGCTTGGAGGTGGGGAACAGGGAAACCACTGAAGCTTTCTTT. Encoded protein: CASSLEVGNRETTEAFF.

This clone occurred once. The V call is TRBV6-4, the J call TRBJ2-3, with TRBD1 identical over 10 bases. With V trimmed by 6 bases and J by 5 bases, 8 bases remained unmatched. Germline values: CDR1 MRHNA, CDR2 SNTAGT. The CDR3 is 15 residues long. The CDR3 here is CASSAGQGRGDTQYF. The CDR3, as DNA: TGTGCCAGCAGCGCGGGACAGGGGAGAGGAGATACGCAGTATTTT.

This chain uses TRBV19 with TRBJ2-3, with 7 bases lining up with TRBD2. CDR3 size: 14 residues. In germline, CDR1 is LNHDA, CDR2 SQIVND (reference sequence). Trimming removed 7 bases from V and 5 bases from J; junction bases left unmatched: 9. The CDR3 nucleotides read TGTGCCAGTATCCCCCCCGGGGGGAAAGATACGCAGTATTTT. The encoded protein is CASIPPGGKDTQYF.

The CDR3 here is CASSKRTRDLGDTQYF. In DNA, the CDR3 is TGTGCCAGCAGCAAAAGAACCCGGGACTTGGGCGATACGCAGTATTTT. This rearrangement joins TRBV13 to TRBJ2-3; maybe TRBD2 (6 bases). V lost 5 bases, J lost 6 bases, and 21 bases lay in between. The CDR3 sequence is 16 residues long. Germline lookup yields CDR1 PRHDT and CDR2 FYEKMQ (reference sequence).

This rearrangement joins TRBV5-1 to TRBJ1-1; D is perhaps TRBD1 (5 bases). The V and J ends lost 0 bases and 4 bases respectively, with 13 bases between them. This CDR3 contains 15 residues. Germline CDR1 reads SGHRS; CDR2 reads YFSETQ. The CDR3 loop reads CASSLGGSLITEAFF. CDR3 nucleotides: TGCGCCAGCAGCTTGGGGGGCAGTTTAATCACTGAAGCTTTCTTT. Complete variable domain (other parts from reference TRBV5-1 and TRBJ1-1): KAGVTQTPRYLIKTRGQQVTLSCSPISGHRSVSWYQQTPGQGLQFLFEYFSETQRNKGNFPGRFSGRQFSNSRSEMNVSTLELGDSALYLCASSLGGSLITEAFFGQGTRLTVV.

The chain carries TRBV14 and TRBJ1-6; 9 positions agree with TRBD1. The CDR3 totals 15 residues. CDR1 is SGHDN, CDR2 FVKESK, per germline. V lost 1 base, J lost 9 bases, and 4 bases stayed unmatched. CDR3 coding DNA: TGTGCCAGCAGCCAAGGACAGGGGGTGGTTTCACCCCTCCACTTT. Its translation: CASSQGQGVVSPLHF.

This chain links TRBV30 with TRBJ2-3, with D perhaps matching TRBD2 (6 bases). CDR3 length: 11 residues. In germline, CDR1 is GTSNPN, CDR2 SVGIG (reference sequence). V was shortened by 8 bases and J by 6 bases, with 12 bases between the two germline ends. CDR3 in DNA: TGTGCCGGAGCGGGTTATGATACGCAGTATTTT. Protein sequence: CAGAGYDTQYF.

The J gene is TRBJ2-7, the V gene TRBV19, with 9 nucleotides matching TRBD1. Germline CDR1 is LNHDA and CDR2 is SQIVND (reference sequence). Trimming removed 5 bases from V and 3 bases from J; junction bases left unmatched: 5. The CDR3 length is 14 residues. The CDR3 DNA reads TGTGCCAGTAGTTCCCGGGACAGGGACTACGAGCAGTACTTC. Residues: CASSSRDRDYEQYF.

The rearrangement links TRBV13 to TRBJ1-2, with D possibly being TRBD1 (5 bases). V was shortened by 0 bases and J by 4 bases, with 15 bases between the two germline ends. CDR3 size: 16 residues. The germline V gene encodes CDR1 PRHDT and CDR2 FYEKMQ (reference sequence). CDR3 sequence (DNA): TGTGCCAGCAGCTTAGGGGGAGGGACGGAACGCTATGGCTACACCTTC. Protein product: CASSLGGGTERYGYTF.

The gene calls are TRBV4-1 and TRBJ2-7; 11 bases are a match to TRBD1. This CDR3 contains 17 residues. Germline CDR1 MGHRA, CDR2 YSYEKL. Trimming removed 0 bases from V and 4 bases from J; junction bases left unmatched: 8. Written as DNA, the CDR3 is TGCGCCAGCAGCCAAGAACCAGGGACAGGGGGTCAGTACGAGCAGTACTTC. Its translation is CASSQEPGTGGQYEQYF.